The clone carrying this T cell receptor beta chain has a handful of counts. As yet, its antigen is unknown. Investigators isolated RNA and reverse transcribed it into cDNA to act as the sequencing template. Assay: immunoSEQ multiplex PCR; the TCRdb copy retains only in-frame clones and omits some. The data hold over 150,000 clones, with roughly 64% observed a single time. The source of the sample is a study of CD8+ T cells in alopecia areata. Treatment noted: oral pan-JAK inhibitor, 5-10 mg twice daily. As part of sample collection, lesional scalp punch biopsies and peripheral blood were taken from alopecia areata patients. Germline V gene data show CDR1 as SGHRS and CDR2 as YFSETQ. With V trimmed by 4 bases and J by 2 bases, 4 bases remained unmatched. CDR3 length equals 14 residues. Broader study findings: Patients shared TCRs less clearly than mice did, possibly owing to HLA. There was only one nonresponder, so it was unclear how baseline CD8+ expansion relates to response.

The rearrangement joins TRBV5-1 to TRBJ2-3; 7 bases line up with TRBD2. The source material was CD4+ T cells sorted from blood, sampled at week 24, from a patient treated with tofacitinib. This TCR was recovered from a human donor with alopecia areata. The DNA of the CDR3 is TGCGCCAGCAGCACCCGACTAGCCACAGATACGCAGTATTTT. Translating gives CASSTRLATDTQYF.